This T cell receptor beta chain was retrieved from a study of blood T cell repertoires in COVID-19. Only in-frame clones appear in the TCRdb table, and some are missing; sequencing was by immunoSEQ multiplex PCR. In the table there are approximately 120,000 clones, 80% to 90% of which are singletons. The J segment lost 5 bases and the V segment lost 0 bases, leaving 4 bases of the junction unmatched. Germline loops: CDR1 SGHDT, CDR2 YYEEEE. The CDR3 is 15 residues long. The clonotype originates from a human donor in a cohort sampled during active COVID-19. Material: peripheral blood. The chain recombines TRBV5-6 with TRBJ2-2; 7 nucleotides line up with TRBD2. As DNA, the CDR3 is TGTGCCAGCAGCTTGGCATCCGGGAGGACCGGGGAGCTGTTTTTT. This encodes CASSLASGRTGELFF.